Each of the 31 T cell receptor beta chains below was sequenced from the same sample in a study of blood T cell repertoires in COVID-19. TCRdb's copy holds only in-frame clones and misses some; the assay was immunoSEQ multiplex PCR. This sample carries hundreds of thousands of clones, 65% to 90% of them seen once, and the ten largest clones take roughly 5.7%. The sequenced sample consisted of peripheral blood. The receptors were gathered from a man of 80 years or more with acute or convalescent COVID-19.

The rearrangement links TRBV6-1 to TRBJ2-3, with 9 nucleotides matching TRBD2. There are 18 residues in the CDR3. With V trimmed by 1 base and J by 3 bases, 11 bases remained unmatched. Germline lookup yields CDR1 MNHNS and CDR2 SASEGT. The CDR3 bases are TGTGCCAGCAGTGAAGGAGGGGGGACTAGCCTTGGGACAGATACGCAGTATTTT. Its translation: CASSEGGGTSLGTDTQYF.

As concerns this clone: No conserved phenylalanine or tryptophan ends this CDR3, so it is likely a read error. Because the CDR3's place on the DNA is in doubt, the DNA is left out and the CDR3 is given as listed by TCRdb. The V gene is TRBV28, the J gene TRBJ1-6. Germline V lookup: CDR1 MDHEN, CDR2 SYDVKM. The CDR3 is 11 amino acids in total, end residues counted. This CDR3 reads CASSLCRREGR.

The V and J genes are TRBV3-1 (or the pseudogene TRBV3-2) and TRBJ2-7, with 7 bases that match TRBD2. The V gene end was trimmed by 4 bases and the J gene end by 6 bases; junction bases not matched to a gene: 9. The V gene's germline CDR1 is LGHDT and CDR2 YNNKEL (reference sequence). This CDR3 has 14 amino acids. CDR3 sequence (DNA): TGTGCCAGCAGCCCAACAGCGGGAAGGGGCGAGCAGTACTTC. This sequence encodes CASSPTAGRGEQYF.

The chain employs TRBV2 and TRBJ2-2; D gene ambiguous. Germline V gives CDR1 SNHLY, CDR2 FYNNEI. The CDR3 has 14 amino acids. Trimming took off 5 bases at V and 6 bases at J, with 13 bases between the two ends. CDR3: CASSPLVGPGELFF. The CDR3 DNA sequence: TGTGCCAGCAGTCCCCTGGTGGGCCCCGGGGAGCTGTTTTTT.

This chain uses TRBV6-5 with TRBJ1-6; the D is unclear. Germline-derived CDR1 and CDR2 are MNHEY and SVGAGI. This CDR3 is 16 amino acids long. V dropped 4 bases and J dropped 0 bases, with 10 bases sitting between them. CDR3 protein: CASSSLRSSYNSPLHF. As DNA, the CDR3 is TGTGCCAGCAGTTCCCTCAGAAGCTCCTATAATTCACCCCTCCACTTT.

This clone is a singleton in its sample. The chain couples TRBV6-4 to TRBJ1-6; possible D gene TRBD1, 6 bases. Trimming removed 3 bases from V and 6 bases from J, with 15 bases in between. Germline CDR1 and CDR2: MRHNA and SNTAGT. The CDR3 spans 16 residues. The CDR3 DNA reads as TGTGCCAGCAGTGAGCGGCGGGGGGGGCTTAATTCACCCCTCCACTTT. Its translation is CASSERRGGLNSPLHF.

This clone was detected once. This sequence joins TRBV30 and TRBJ1-2, with D possibly being TRBD1 (6 bases). This CDR3 is 16 amino acids long. With 3 bases removed from V and 4 bases from J, the gap between germline ends came to 21 bases. Germline CDR1 and CDR2: GTSNPN and SVGIG (reference sequence). Here the CDR3 DNA reads TGTGCCTGGAGAATCGGGGGAGGGGGATCGGGCTATGGCTACACCTTC. Its translation is CAWRIGGGGSGYGYTF.

The chain has TRBV12-5 and TRBJ2-2, with a possible D match to TRBD2 (5 bases). Trimming took 2 bases from V and 4 from J, leaving 8 bases between them. Per the germline V gene, CDR1 is LGHNT and CDR2 is FRNRAP. The CDR3 consists of 14 residues. The CDR3 DNA sequence: TGTGCTAGTGGTTTGTCGGGATCCACCGGGGAGCTGTTTTTT. This sequence encodes CASGLSGSTGELFF.

This chain links TRBV6-5 with TRBJ1-2; D is uncertain. This CDR3 contains 15 residues. The V end was cut by 7 bases, the J end by 0 bases, with 15 bases between. Germline CDR1 MNHEY, CDR2 SVGAGI. CDR3 bases: TGTGCCAGCAATTTACGTCCCGGGACTAACTATGGCTACACCTTC. It is translated as CASNLRPGTNYGYTF.

The rearrangement uses TRBV4-2 and TRBJ2-2; 13 nucleotides agree with TRBD2. V shed 0 bases, J shed 0 bases, and the junction held 4 bases outside the gene matches. The CDR3 extends over 19 amino acids. The germline V gene encodes CDR1 LGHNA and CDR2 YNFKEQ. The CDR3 region is CASSQDLGLAGANTGELFF. The CDR3 bases are TGTGCCAGCAGCCAAGATCTCGGACTAGCGGGAGCGAACACCGGGGAGCTGTTTTTT.

The chain uses TRBV6-5 and TRBJ1-5, with D unresolved. CDR1 and CDR2 from the germline V gene are MNHEY and SVGAGI. V was shortened by 2 bases and J by 3 bases, with 5 bases between the two germline ends. There are 13 residues in the CDR3. As DNA, the CDR3 is TGTGCCAGCAGTTACGTCTTCAATCAGCCCCAGCATTTT. Amino acids: CASSYVFNQPQHF.

The V call is TRBV11-3, the J call TRBJ2-1; 11 bases fit TRBD1. This CDR3 has 15 amino acids. V trimming: 5 bases; J trimming: 6 bases; junction bases outside the gene matches: 6. Germline V gene lookup returns CDR1 SGHNT and CDR2 YENEEA. CDR3 sequence: CASSLGTGGFNEQFF. The CDR3 region has the DNA TGTGCCAGCAGCCTCGGGACAGGGGGATTCAATGAGCAGTTCTTC.

V is TRBV19 and J is TRBJ2-7; D is ambiguous. Germline CDR1 and CDR2: LNHDA and SQIVND (reference sequence). The ends were cut back, 1 base at V and 1 base at J, with 5 bases in the middle. The CDR3 loop spans 13 amino acids. In DNA, the CDR3 is TGTGCCAGTAGTATAGGGCAGTCCTACGAGCAGTACTTC. Amino acids: CASSIGQSYEQYF. Variable domain in full (rest from reference TRBV19 and TRBJ2-7): DGGITQSPKYLFRKEGQNVTLSCEQNLNHDAMYWYRQDPGQGLRLIYYSQIVNDFQKGDIAEGYSVSREKKESFPLTVTSAQKNPTAFYLCASSIGQSYEQYFGPGTRLTVT.

This clone was detected a few times. The rearrangement links TRBV27 to TRBJ2-1; TRBD1 matches 7 bases. Germline CDR1 is MNHEY and CDR2 is SMNVEV (reference sequence). The CDR3 length is 14 residues. With V trimmed by 7 bases and J by 9 bases, 12 bases remained unmatched. The CDR3 region has the DNA TGTGCCAGCATAAGAAGACAGGGCGACGGTGAGCAGTTCTTC. Amino acids: CASIRRQGDGEQFF.

The chain couples TRBV3-1 (or the pseudogene TRBV3-2) to TRBJ2-4, with a possible D match to TRBD1 (6 bases). The germline gives CDR1 LGHDT, CDR2 YNNKEL (reference sequence). V lost 4 bases, J lost 16 bases, and 20 bases lay in between. The CDR3 has 13 residues. The CDR3 protein is CASSPPGGGRGYF. The CDR3 bases are TGTGCCAGCAGCCCTCCCGGTGGGGGCAGGGGCTACTTC.

This clone was detected only once. The chain carries TRBV6-1 and TRBJ1-1; no firm D call. Germline V lookup: CDR1 MNHNS, CDR2 SASEGT. The CDR3 extends over 17 amino acids. V dropped 2 bases and J dropped 6 bases, with 22 bases sitting between them. CDR3 residues: CASSESQWSTQFAEAFF. The CDR3 region has the DNA TGTGCCAGCAGTGAATCCCAGTGGTCCACACAGTTTGCTGAAGCTTTCTTT.

This clone was found many times. This chain links TRBV5-1 with TRBJ1-3, with D uncertain. V was pared by 0 bases and J by 0 bases, with 10 bases between. Germline V lookup: CDR1 SGHRS, CDR2 YFSETQ. CDR3 size: 16 residues. CDR3 nucleotide sequence: TGCGCCAGCAGCTTGGGGGCGGGAAACTCTGGAAACACCATATATTTT. Encoded protein: CASSLGAGNSGNTIYF. Full variable domain (outside the CDR3, taken from reference TRBV5-1 and TRBJ1-3): KAGVTQTPRYLIKTRGQQVTLSCSPISGHRSVSWYQQTPGQGLQFLFEYFSETQRNKGNFPGRFSGRQFSNSRSEMNVSTLELGDSALYLCASSLGAGNSGNTIYFGEGSWLTVV.

A remark on this clone: This sample also contains other DNA sequences that code for the same CDR3. V gene TRBV6-1 combines with J gene TRBJ1-1, with 8 bases lining up with TRBD1. The CDR3 is 14 amino acids. Germline CDR1 reads MNHNS; CDR2 reads SASEGT. The junction had 3 bases not matched to a gene; V was cut back by 2 bases and J by 4 bases. This CDR3 is CASSEQGATTEAFF. Here the CDR3 DNA reads TGTGCCAGCAGTGAACAGGGGGCGACCACTGAAGCTTTCTTT.

J is TRBJ1-1 and V is TRBV9; maybe TRBD1 (6 bases). The germline CDR1 and CDR2 sequences are SGDLS and YYNGEE. The length of the CDR3 is 15 residues. The ends were cut back, 4 bases at V and 5 bases at J, with 18 bases in the middle. The CDR3 is CASSPSRQGLTEAFF. The DNA of the CDR3 is TGTGCCAGCAGCCCCAGCCGGCAGGGGCTTACTGAAGCTTTCTTT.

CDR3: CSVRPQAGEQFF. The CDR3 coding sequence is TGCAGCGTCCGACCCCAGGCAGGTGAGCAGTTCTTC. This chain joins TRBV29-1 and TRBJ2-1; D is undetermined. This CDR3 spans 12 amino acids. Deletions cut 6 bases from V and 9 bases from J, with 15 bases between. The germline V gene encodes CDR1 SQVTM and CDR2 ANQGSEA.

This clone was seen just once. The chain has TRBV5-4 and TRBJ2-7; TRBD2 aligns across 16 bases. Germline CDR1 SGHNT, CDR2 YYREEE (reference sequence). The CDR3 totals 19 residues. The junction had 14 bases not matched to a gene; V was cut back by 4 bases and J by 4 bases. DNA for the CDR3: TGTGCCAGCAGCCAAGACTGGGGACTAGCGGGAGGGCCCGGGTACGAGCAGTACTTC. Translating gives CASSQDWGLAGGPGYEQYF. The full variable domain, in which reference TRBV5-4 and TRBJ2-7 provide the parts outside the CDR3, is ETGVTQSPTHLIKTRGQQVTLRCSSQSGHNTVSWYQQALGQGPQFIFQYYREEENGRGNFPPRFSGLQFPNYSSELNVNALELDDSALYLCASSQDWGLAGGPGYEQYFGPGTRLTVT.

V gene TRBV19 combines with J gene TRBJ2-7; 9 bases are shared with TRBD1. CDR3 size: 14 residues. V was pared by 7 bases and J by 3 bases, with 7 bases of the junction left unmatched. The germline gives CDR1 LNHDA, CDR2 SQIVND (reference sequence). The CDR3 protein is CASKRTGVFYEQYF. CDR3 nucleotides: TGTGCCAGTAAGAGGACAGGGGTCTTCTACGAGCAGTACTTC. Full variable domain (remainder filled in from reference TRBV19 and TRBJ2-7): DGGITQSPKYLFRKEGQNVTLSCEQNLNHDAMYWYRQDPGQGLRLIYYSQIVNDFQKGDIAEGYSVSREKKESFPLTVTSAQKNPTAFYLCASKRTGVFYEQYFGPGTRLTVT.

This clone appeared once. The CDR3 coding sequence is TGTGCCAGTAGTATAGCGCCGAACGGCTACGAGCAGTACTTC. Translating it yields CASSIAPNGYEQYF. The rearrangement joins TRBV19 to TRBJ2-7; D is ambiguous. This CDR3 is built from 14 residues. The V gene's germline CDR1 is LNHDA and CDR2 SQIVND (reference sequence). V was pared by 1 base and J by 3 bases, with 10 bases between. Looking up the rest from reference TRBV19 and TRBJ2-7 gives the full variable domain: DGGITQSPKYLFRKEGQNVTLSCEQNLNHDAMYWYRQDPGQGLRLIYYSQIVNDFQKGDIAEGYSVSREKKESFPLTVTSAQKNPTAFYLCASSIAPNGYEQYFGPGTRLTVT.

The J gene is TRBJ2-1, the V gene TRBV18; possibly TRBD2 for D (6 bases). V lost 6 bases and J lost 7, with 10 bases in between. CDR1 is KGHSH, CDR2 LQKENI, per germline. This CDR3 has 12 amino acids. As DNA, the CDR3 is TGTGCCAGCTCGGGGGGTCGTAATGAGCAGTTCTTC. Translating gives CASSGGRNEQFF.

The genes are TRBV5-6 and TRBJ2-1; a weak D match, TRBD1 (5 bases). V was cut by 5 bases and J by 12 bases, with 12 bases left in between. In germline, CDR1 is SGHDT, CDR2 YYEEEE. The CDR3 totals 11 residues. In DNA, the CDR3 is TGTGCCAGCAGTACAGGACAATCGCAGTTCTTC. This sequence encodes CASSTGQSQFF.

The chain uses TRBV24-1 and TRBJ1-4; D is unresolved. Germline CDR1 is KGHDR and CDR2 is SFDVKD. V lost 4 bases and J lost 0, with 5 bases in between. The CDR3 is 14 residues long. CDR3 nucleotides: TGTGCCACCAGTGACCCAGCAACTAATGAAAAACTGTTTTTT. Encoded protein: CATSDPATNEKLFF.

The V gene is TRBV6-5, the J gene TRBJ2-1; 9 bases are a match to TRBD2. Per germline, CDR1 MNHEY and CDR2 SVGAGI. CDR3 length: 15 amino acids. J gave up 7 bases and V 2 bases, and 6 bases lay outside the gene matches. The CDR3 loop is CASSYKAGGWNEQFF. CDR3 bases: TGTGCCAGCAGTTACAAAGCGGGAGGCTGGAATGAGCAGTTCTTC.

A single count supports this clone. The CDR3 spells CASSPRTAPFHTGELFF. The CDR3 DNA sequence: TGTGCCAGCAGTCCCAGGACAGCACCTTTTCACACCGGGGAGCTGTTTTTT. The chain combines TRBV7-8 with TRBJ2-2, with TRBD1 as a possible D gene (6 bases). The germline V gene has CDR1 SGHVS and CDR2 FQNEAQ. CDR3 length: 17 residues. Trimming took off 6 bases at V and 3 bases at J, with 20 bases between the two ends.

The chain joins TRBV7-8 to TRBJ2-3; D might be TRBD1 (5 bases). In germline, CDR1 is SGHVS, CDR2 FQNEAQ. This CDR3 region has 16 residues. V was cut by 2 bases and J by 2 bases, with 14 bases left in between. For the CDR3, the DNA is TGTGCCAGCAGCTTAAGGGCAGGGTGGAACACAGATACGCAGTATTTT. Translated, it gives CASSLRAGWNTDTQYF.

The chain is built from TRBV18 and TRBJ2-2; 7 nucleotides align to TRBD2. Trimming removed 2 bases from V and 0 bases from J; junction bases left unmatched: 6. CDR1 KGHSH and CDR2 LQKENI come from the germline V gene. The CDR3 covers 17 residues. CDR3 nucleotide sequence: TGTGCCAGCTCACCATCTAGCGGCCAAGCGAACACCGGGGAGCTGTTTTTT. Translating it yields CASSPSSGQANTGELFF.

The J gene is TRBJ1-4, the V gene TRBV5-1; D might be TRBD1 (6 bases). Germline CDR1 SGHRS, CDR2 YFSETQ. The CDR3 has 15 residues. V lost 5 bases to trimming and J lost 0 bases, with 11 bases between them. The CDR3 nucleotides read TGCGCCAGCAGTGGGACATCCGCAACTAATGAAAAACTGTTTTTT. Translating it yields CASSGTSATNEKLFF.